This section outlines one T cell receptor beta chain sequence together with its context. This sample stems from a study of T-cell memory formation after mild COVID-19. Each CDR3 protein gets one entry after TCRdb re-called the 5' RACE reads with MiXCR. Of around 200,000 distinct CDR3 sequences in the sample, around 20% are singletons; the top ten hold roughly 4.3%. This CDR3 has 16 residues. After removal of 4 bases from V and 4 bases from J, the junction contained 8 bases not matched to a gene. Per germline, CDR1 LGHDT and CDR2 YNNKEL (reference sequence). The sequencing sample was made of PBMCs or a T cell subset sorted from them (not recorded which). V and J are TRBV3-1 and TRBJ2-2; 8 bases are a match to TRBD1. This TCR derives from a man in his late teens or twenties who had mild COVID-19 (a few samples of this study predate the infection). Cell type and time point are not known. This chain's CDR3 is CASSLRGTGPTGELFF. The CDR3 DNA reads TGTGCCAGCAGCCTGCGCGGGACAGGCCCCACCGGGGAGCTGTTTTTT.